These T cell receptor beta chains were read from a single sample in a study of cytomegalovirus exposure and HLA in healthy donors. Clones were sequenced by immunoSEQ multiplex PCR, and TCRdb holds only the in-frame ones, with some missing. The sample holds roughly 110,000 clones, 74% seen once. Material: PBMCs. These receptors all stem from a woman aged 40-49 years in good health and CMV-seropositive. The CDR3 runs from the conserved cysteine through the conserved F or W. The D gene is left open where the match is weak. Only part of the rows carry a size: once, few, many, or a class if the clone is expanded.

J gene: TRBJ2-3; V gene: TRBV4-2; clone size: -; D gene: -; CDR3 DNA: TGTGCCAGCAGCCAAGAGGCCTTACGCACAGATACGCAGTATTTT; CDR3 protein: CASSQEALRTDTQYF
J gene: TRBJ2-3; V gene: TRBV2; clone size: -; D gene: -; CDR3 DNA: TGTGCCAGCAGTGAACAGGGGCTTGTTGGAGATACGCAGTATTTT; CDR3 protein: CASSEQGLVGDTQYF
J gene: TRBJ1-3; V gene: TRBV7-2; clone size: -; D gene: TRBD1; CDR3 DNA: TGTGCCAGCAGCTTAGCCCCTCTTTCGACAGGGGTTCAATCTGGAAACACCATATATTTT; CDR3 protein: CASSLAPLSTGVQSGNTIYF
J gene: TRBJ2-1; V gene: TRBV4-3; clone size: -; D gene: -; CDR3 DNA: TGCGCCAGCAGCCAATATTCGGCGGACAATGAGCAGTTCTTC; CDR3 protein: CASSQYSADNEQFF
J gene: TRBJ2-7; V gene: TRBV2; clone size: -; D gene: -; CDR3 DNA: TGTGCCAGCAGTGGACAGTCAGTTAACTACGAGCAGTACTTC; CDR3 protein: CASSGQSVNYEQYF
J gene: TRBJ1-5; V gene: TRBV30; clone size: few; D gene: TRBD1; CDR3 DNA: TGTGCCTGGAGTCCCCCCGGGACAGGGGTTTATAGCAATCAGCCCCAGCATTTT; CDR3 protein: CAWSPPGTGVYSNQPQHF
J gene: TRBJ2-3; V gene: TRBV5-6; clone size: -; D gene: TRBD1; CDR3 DNA: TGTGCCAGCAGCCCCCTGGGACAGGCGGATACGCAGTATTTT; CDR3 protein: CASSPLGQADTQYF
J gene: TRBJ2-1; V gene: TRBV5-1; clone size: few; D gene: TRBD2; CDR3 DNA: TGCGCCAGCAGCTTTGGGACTAGTTCCAATGAGCAGTTCTTC; CDR3 protein: CASSFGTSSNEQFF
J gene: TRBJ1-3; V gene: TRBV9; clone size: -; D gene: TRBD1; CDR3 DNA: TGTGCCAGCAGCGCCTGGACAGGGACAGGAAACACCATATATTTT; CDR3 protein: CASSAWTGTGNTIYF
J gene: TRBJ1-1; V gene: TRBV5-1; clone size: -; D gene: -; CDR3 DNA: TGCGCCAGCAGCTTGGCCCACAGGGCGGGCACTGAAGCTTTCTTT; CDR3 protein: CASSLAHRAGTEAFF
J gene: TRBJ2-7; V gene: TRBV20-1; clone size: -; D gene: -; CDR3 DNA: TGCAGTTGGGACTCCCTCTACGAGCAGTACTTC; CDR3 protein: CSWDSLYEQYF
J gene: TRBJ1-2; V gene: TRBV2; clone size: few; D gene: TRBD1; CDR3 DNA: TGTGCCAGCAGTGGACAGGGGGACTATGGCTACACCTTC; CDR3 protein: CASSGQGDYGYTF
J gene: TRBJ2-5; V gene: TRBV10-1; clone size: -; D gene: TRBD2; CDR3 DNA: TGCGCCAGCAGTGAGTCTCCCGGACTAGCGGGAGAGACCCAGTACTTC; CDR3 protein: CASSESPGLAGETQYF
J gene: TRBJ1-3; V gene: TRBV18; clone size: -; D gene: TRBD1; CDR3 DNA: TGTGCCAGCTCACGGTCAGGGGGCGCTGGAAACACCATATATTTT; CDR3 protein: CASSRSGGAGNTIYF
J gene: TRBJ1-2; V gene: TRBV6-5; clone size: -; D gene: -; CDR3 DNA: TGTGCCAGCAGTTGGACTACAGACACAATCTATGGCTACACCTTC; CDR3 protein: CASSWTTDTIYGYTF
J gene: TRBJ1-3; V gene: TRBV19; clone size: -; D gene: -; CDR3 DNA: TGTGCCAGTAGTATACCGAGCTCTGGAAACACCATATATTTT; CDR3 protein: CASSIPSSGNTIYF
J gene: TRBJ2-7; V gene: TRBV2; clone size: -; D gene: -; CDR3 DNA: TGTGCCAGCAGTGGACAGGAGATAGGCTACGAGCAGTACTTC; CDR3 protein: CASSGQEIGYEQYF
J gene: TRBJ2-7; V gene: TRBV5-1; clone size: -; D gene: TRBD1; CDR3 DNA: TGCGCCAGCAGTAATCCGGACAGGGGGCGAGAGCAGTACTTC; CDR3 protein: CASSNPDRGREQYF
J gene: TRBJ1-5; V gene: TRBV2; clone size: -; D gene: -; CDR3 DNA: TGTGCCAGCGCCCAGACTCATAGCAATCAGCCCCAGCATTTT; CDR3 protein: CASAQTHSNQPQHF
J gene: TRBJ1-1; V gene: TRBV7-2; clone size: -; D gene: -; CDR3 DNA: TGTGCCAGCAGCCCCCAAAGGAGGTCCGGAGGTCCTTTCTTT; CDR3 protein: CASSPQRRSGGPFF
J gene: TRBJ1-3; V gene: TRBV27; clone size: -; D gene: TRBD1; CDR3 DNA: TGTGCCAGCAGCCCGACAGGGGTCTCTGGAAACACCATATATTTT; CDR3 protein: CASSPTGVSGNTIYF
J gene: TRBJ1-4; V gene: TRBV7-2; clone size: -; D gene: -; CDR3 DNA: TGTGCCAGCAGCTTAGTATTAGGGGCAGATGTGTTTTTT; CDR3 protein: CASSLVLGADVFF
J gene: TRBJ2-2; V gene: TRBV15; clone size: -; D gene: TRBD1; CDR3 DNA: TGTGCCACCAGCAGACGACAGGGGGCGATCGGGGAGCTGTTTTTT; CDR3 protein: CATSRRQGAIGELFF
J gene: TRBJ1-5; V gene: TRBV18; clone size: -; D gene: -; CDR3 DNA: TGTGCCAGCTCCTACTCACCGAGCAATCAGCCCCAGCATTTT; CDR3 protein: CASSYSPSNQPQHF
J gene: TRBJ2-2; V gene: TRBV5-1; clone size: -; D gene: TRBD2; CDR3 DNA: TGCGCCAGCAGCTCTAGCGGGGGACGCACCGGGGAGCTGTTTTTT; CDR3 protein: CASSSSGGRTGELFF
J gene: TRBJ2-1; V gene: TRBV5-8; clone size: -; D gene: TRBD2; CDR3 DNA: TGTGCCAGCAGCTTTACCCCAAGGAGGACTAGCGGGGTCTCCTACAATGAGCAGTTCTTC; CDR3 protein: CASSFTPRRTSGVSYNEQFF
J gene: TRBJ2-5; V gene: TRBV27; clone size: -; D gene: -; CDR3 DNA: TGTGCCAGCAGTTTATGGCAGCAAGAGACCCAGTACTTC; CDR3 protein: CASSLWQQETQYF
J gene: TRBJ1-1; V gene: TRBV5-1; clone size: -; D gene: TRBD1; CDR3 DNA: TGCGCCAGCAGCTTGATGACAGGGTTGTCTGAAGCTTTCTTT; CDR3 protein: CASSLMTGLSEAFF
J gene: TRBJ1-1; V gene: TRBV6-1; clone size: -; D gene: -; CDR3 DNA: TGTGCCAGCACCACCGCACGGACATTTGGGACTGAAGCTTTCTTT; CDR3 protein: CASTTARTFGTEAFF
J gene: TRBJ1-1; V gene: TRBV4-1; clone size: few; D gene: TRBD1; CDR3 DNA: TGCGCCAGCAGCCAAGGTCAGGGGGCCCGAACTGAAGCTTTCTTT; CDR3 protein: CASSQGQGARTEAFF
J gene: TRBJ2-7; V gene: TRBV5-5; clone size: -; D gene: TRBD1; CDR3 DNA: TGTGCCAGCAGCTTGGGAGGGGGCCAAACCTACGAGCAGTACTTC; CDR3 protein: CASSLGGGQTYEQYF
J gene: TRBJ1-1; V gene: TRBV5-6; clone size: -; D gene: -; CDR3 DNA: TGTGCCAGCAGCTTCAGGGCTGGGTACGCTGAAGCTTTCTTT; CDR3 protein: CASSFRAGYAEAFF
J gene: TRBJ2-3; V gene: TRBV6-1; clone size: -; D gene: TRBD2; CDR3 DNA: TGTGCCAGCAGTGAAGCCGGACTAGCGGGGGGGCGGGGCACAGATACGCAGTATTTT; CDR3 protein: CASSEAGLAGGRGTDTQYF
J gene: TRBJ1-2; V gene: TRBV19; clone size: -; D gene: TRBD1; CDR3 DNA: TGTGCCAGTGGGGGACAGGGGGCTATCGGCTACACCTTC; CDR3 protein: CASGGQGAIGYTF
J gene: TRBJ2-2; V gene: TRBV10-3; clone size: -; D gene: -; CDR3 DNA: TGTGCCATCAGTGAGTCGGGACTGAACACCGGGGAGCTGTTTTTT; CDR3 protein: CAISESGLNTGELFF
J gene: TRBJ1-2; V gene: TRBV15; clone size: -; D gene: -; CDR3 DNA: TGTGCCACCAGCAGTGAGCAGGGTCGCGGCTACACCTTC; CDR3 protein: CATSSEQGRGYTF
J gene: TRBJ2-3; V gene: TRBV5-4; clone size: -; D gene: -; CDR3 DNA: TGTGCCAGCAGCTTATCGGGACTCGGCACAGATACGCAGTATTTT; CDR3 protein: CASSLSGLGTDTQYF
J gene: TRBJ2-7; V gene: TRBV5-6; clone size: -; D gene: TRBD1; CDR3 DNA: TGTGCCAGCAGCTTGGCGCTCGGGACAGCCACCTCCGAGCAGTACTTC; CDR3 protein: CASSLALGTATSEQYF
J gene: TRBJ2-7; V gene: TRBV27; clone size: -; D gene: TRBD1; CDR3 DNA: TGTGCCAGCAGTCCCAGGCTTGGACAGGGGCCCTACGAGCAGTACTTC; CDR3 protein: CASSPRLGQGPYEQYF
J gene: TRBJ2-5; V gene: TRBV6-5; clone size: -; D gene: -; CDR3 DNA: TGTGCCAGCAGCACAGATCAAGAGACCCAGTACTTC; CDR3 protein: CASSTDQETQYF
J gene: TRBJ1-5; V gene: TRBV18; clone size: -; D gene: -; CDR3 DNA: TGTGCCAGCTCACCAGGGCCAGGGTTCCAGCCCCAGCATTTT; CDR3 protein: CASSPGPGFQPQHF
J gene: TRBJ1-2; V gene: TRBV19; clone size: -; D gene: TRBD1; CDR3 DNA: TGTGCCAGTAGTATAATTCGACAGGGCTATGGCTACACCTTC; CDR3 protein: CASSIIRQGYGYTF
J gene: TRBJ1-1; V gene: TRBV2; clone size: -; D gene: TRBD1; CDR3 DNA: TGTGCCAGCAGTGAACCGGGACAGGGGATGAACACTGAAGCTTTCTTT; CDR3 protein: CASSEPGQGMNTEAFF
J gene: TRBJ1-4; V gene: TRBV6-7; clone size: -; D gene: -; CDR3 DNA: TGTGCCAGCAGTTCCGGGGAGGAACTTGCAACTAATGAAAAACTGTTTTTT; CDR3 protein: CASSSGEELATNEKLFF
J gene: TRBJ2-1; V gene: TRBV4-1; clone size: -; D gene: TRBD2; CDR3 DNA: TGCGCCAGCAGCCAAGGACGATACAGCGGGGGCAGGTCCTACAATGAGCAGTTCTTC; CDR3 protein: CASSQGRYSGGRSYNEQFF
J gene: TRBJ1-2; V gene: TRBV30; clone size: -; D gene: TRBD1; CDR3 DNA: TGTGCCTGCGCACAGGGGCCCTATGGCTACACCTTC; CDR3 protein: CACAQGPYGYTF
J gene: TRBJ1-2; V gene: TRBV18; clone size: -; D gene: TRBD1; CDR3 DNA: TGTGCCAGCTCACACGGACAGGGGAATGGCTACACCTTC; CDR3 protein: CASSHGQGNGYTF
J gene: TRBJ2-1; V gene: TRBV5-1; clone size: once; D gene: -; CDR3 DNA: TGCGCCAGCAGCTTGTCGGGACGGCTGACAGGTCCCTACAATGAGCAGTTCTTC; CDR3 protein: CASSLSGRLTGPYNEQFF
J gene: TRBJ1-1; V gene: TRBV2; clone size: -; D gene: -; CDR3 DNA: TGTGCCAGCGTGACAGAGGCTGAAGCTTTCTTT; CDR3 protein: CASVTEAEAFF
J gene: TRBJ2-1; V gene: TRBV30; clone size: -; D gene: -; CDR3 DNA: TGTGCCTCCTCTTTTTCCTACAATGAGCAGTTCTTC; CDR3 protein: CASSFSYNEQFF
J gene: TRBJ1-3; V gene: TRBV27; clone size: many; D gene: -; CDR3 DNA: TGTGCCAGCAAAAACAAGAATGGAAACACCATATATTTT; CDR3 protein: CASKNKNGNTIYF
J gene: TRBJ2-2; V gene: TRBV2; clone size: few; D gene: TRBD1; CDR3 DNA: TGTGCCAGTACCCTGACAGGGGGACTCGGGGAGCTGTTTTTT; CDR3 protein: CASTLTGGLGELFF
J gene: TRBJ1-1; V gene: TRBV2; clone size: -; D gene: -; CDR3 DNA: TGTGCCAGCAGTGAAGCCCCGGGGTGGCGGATCAACACTGAAGCTTTCTTT; CDR3 protein: CASSEAPGWRINTEAFF
J gene: TRBJ1-5; V gene: TRBV5-6; clone size: -; D gene: TRBD1; CDR3 DNA: TGTGCCAGCAGCAAACAGGGGGCTAGGCAGCCCCAGCATTTT; CDR3 protein: CASSKQGARQPQHF
J gene: TRBJ1-6; V gene: TRBV5-1; clone size: -; D gene: -; CDR3 DNA: TGCGCCAGCTCGCCCGGAGACCTTAATTCACCCCTCCACTTT; CDR3 protein: CASSPGDLNSPLHF
J gene: TRBJ1-4; V gene: TRBV7-2; clone size: -; D gene: -; CDR3 DNA: TGTGCCAGCAGCCAGCAGGGGTGGGGGACTAATGAAAAACTGTTTTTT; CDR3 protein: CASSQQGWGTNEKLFF
J gene: TRBJ2-1; V gene: TRBV2; clone size: -; D gene: TRBD1; CDR3 DNA: TGTGCCAGCAGCCTAGATAACAGGGGAAATGAGCAGTTCTTC; CDR3 protein: CASSLDNRGNEQFF
J gene: TRBJ2-5; V gene: TRBV2; clone size: -; D gene: TRBD2; CDR3 DNA: TGTGCCAGCAAGGTTTTTAGCGGGGGACAAGAGACCCAGTACTTC; CDR3 protein: CASKVFSGGQETQYF
J gene: TRBJ1-4; V gene: TRBV7-2; clone size: -; D gene: -; CDR3 DNA: TGTGCCAGCAGCTTAGAAGGTGCGGGAGCCTTTAATGAAAAACTGTTTTTT; CDR3 protein: CASSLEGAGAFNEKLFF